This T cell receptor (beta chain) was obtained from a study of T cell repertoires in cytomegalovirus infection. Study in general: Indications came from public TCR beta signatures; they pointed to CMV infection and to a matching HLA type. General study results and limits: HLA-C-restricted, CMV-specific TCR beta clonotypes were dominant ex vivo. Cumulative public TCR beta family frequency identified CMV carriers with the relevant HLA.

TCRdb passed the reads through MiXCR, listing each CDR3 protein once. The sample shows 600,000 to 800,000 distinct CDR3 sequences, more than 20% of them seen only once. V lost 2 bases and J 3 bases, leaving 25 bases between the germline ends. CDR1 and CDR2 (germline): MNHNY, SVGAGI (reference sequence). This CDR3 has 19 amino acids. This clonotype has a handful of counts. Its antigen is currently unknown. J is TRBJ1-2 and V is TRBV6-6; the D is unclear. The TCR comes from a human donor in good health (CMV status not recorded). Some clones in this sample may be carry-over from other donors' samples. Sequencing was done on a sample of CD8+ T cells from PBMCs. CDR3 region: CASSYLIGTPSPLDYGYTF. CDR3 nucleotide sequence: TGTGCCAGCAGTTACCTTATCGGTACTCCCTCTCCCCTTGACTATGGCTACACCTTC.